The clone carrying this T cell receptor beta chain showed up just once. The CDR3 is 15 amino acids. Germline loops: CDR1 SGDLS, CDR2 YYNGEE. V lost 0 bases to trimming and J lost 4 bases, with 12 bases between them. The record originates from a study of blood T cells in healthy people across ages. Primers used in a second PCR of roughly 6 to 12 cycles were a sample-barcoded 5' primer and a J-beta primer mix. TCRdb re-analysed the 5' RACE reads in MiXCR, keeping a single row per CDR3 protein. This repertoire shows around 710,000 distinct CDR3 sequences, roughly 44% found once; its top ten account for more than 20%.

The receptor comes from a woman aged 55-69 years in good health. V is TRBV9 and J is TRBJ2-3; tentatively, D is TRBD1 or TRBD2 (5 bases each). The sample comprised blood. In DNA, the CDR3 is TGTGCCAGCAGCGTAGGCGAGAGGGGTCCAGATACGCAGTATTTT. Its translation is CASSVGERGPDTQYF.